Each of the 3 T cell receptor beta chains below was sequenced from the same sample in a study of blood T cell repertoires in COVID-19. Assay: immunoSEQ multiplex PCR; the TCRdb copy retains only in-frame clones and omits some. The profile shows approximately 260,000 clones, 75% to 95% of them singletons. The sequenced material came from PBMCs or T cells enriched from blood (not recorded which). Receptor source: a woman aged 18-30 years who had recovered from COVID-19.

The V gene is TRBV18, the J gene TRBJ2-7; 9 bases align to TRBD1. V lost 1 base to trimming and J lost 0 bases; unmatched junction nucleotides: 13. The germline V gene has CDR1 KGHSH and CDR2 LQKENI. CDR3 length: 19 amino acids. The CDR3 reads CASSPLATGGIPSSYEQYF. The CDR3 DNA reads TGTGCCAGCTCACCACTGGCGACAGGGGGGATTCCTAGCTCCTACGAGCAGTACTTC.

The chain employs TRBV7-2 and TRBJ2-1; D is possibly TRBD2 (6 bases). This CDR3 region has 15 residues. Germline V CDR1 and CDR2: SGHTA, FQGNSA. Trimming removed 3 bases at V and 5 bases at J, with 14 bases between. CDR3 sequence (DNA): TGTGCCAGCAGCTTGAACGTGGGGGGTAACAATGAGCAGTTCTTC. Encoded protein: CASSLNVGGNNEQFF.

The gene calls are TRBV6-5 and TRBJ1-5; D gene unclear. With 6 bases removed from V and 8 bases from J, the gap between germline ends came to 17 bases. Germline assignment: CDR1 MNHEY and CDR2 SVGAGI. This CDR3 comprises 14 residues. CDR3 amino acids: CASSQRREFEPQHF. CDR3 sequence (DNA): TGTGCCAGCAGCCAAAGGAGGGAGTTTGAGCCCCAGCATTTT.